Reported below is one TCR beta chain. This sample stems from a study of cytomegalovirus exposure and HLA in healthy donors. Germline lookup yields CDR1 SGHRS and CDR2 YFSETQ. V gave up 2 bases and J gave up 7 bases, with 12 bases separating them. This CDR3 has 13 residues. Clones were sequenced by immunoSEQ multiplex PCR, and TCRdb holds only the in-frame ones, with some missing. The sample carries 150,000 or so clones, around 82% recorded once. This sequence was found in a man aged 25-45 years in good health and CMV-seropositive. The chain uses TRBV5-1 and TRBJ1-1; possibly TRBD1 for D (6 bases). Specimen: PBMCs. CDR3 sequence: CASSLGQTGEAFF. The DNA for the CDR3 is TGCGCCAGCAGCTTAGGACAGACAGGTGAAGCTTTCTTT.